The entry that follows covers one T cell receptor (beta chain) sequence. Authors' processing steps: Using reference gene primer amplification, nucleated cell counts were estimated. Here immunoSEQ multiplex PCR was the method, and the copy in TCRdb shows in-frame clones only, minus some. D and trimming were read from the DNA, whereas the V and J calls and clone size are those reported in that table. The sample lists 150,000 to 200,000 clones; roughly nine tenths were seen once. This sample was taken from a study of blood T cell repertoires in COVID-19. The wider study: Acute and convalescent COVID-19 samples came from the United States, Italy and Spain.

The specimen sequenced was peripheral blood. The receptor's source is a young man with acute or convalescent COVID-19.

The CDR3 protein is CASTTGGGGYGYTF. The CDR3 DNA sequence: TGTGCCAGTACCACGGGCGGGGGCGGCTATGGCTACACCTTC. This sequence joins TRBV19 and TRBJ1-2, with D maybe TRBD1 (6 bases). Between the trimmed V and J ends, which lost 7 bases and 4 bases, there was a span of 16 bases. This CDR3 is 14 amino acids long. Germline V gene lookup returns CDR1 LNHDA and CDR2 SQIVND (reference sequence). The full variable domain, in which reference TRBV19 and TRBJ1-2 provide the parts outside the CDR3, is DGGITQSPKYLFRKEGQNVTLSCEQNLNHDAMYWYRQDPGQGLRLIYYSQIVNDFQKGDIAEGYSVSREKKESFPLTVTSAQKNPTAFYLCASTTGGGGYGYTFGSGTRLTVV.